Listed below are T cell receptor beta chains from one sample, sequenced in a study of blood T cell repertoires in COVID-19. Produced via immunoSEQ multiplex PCR; TCRdb's table is partial and in-frame only. The data hold about 140,000 clones, with 75% to 85% observed a single time. The sequencing sample was made of peripheral blood. Receptor source: a woman of 80 years or more with active or convalescent COVID-19. The CDR3 runs from the conserved cysteine through the conserved F or W. D genes are given only for firm matches. The size of a clone is reported for some rows only, either as once, few or many, or as a class for expanded clones.

d_call	v_call	clone_size	j_call	cdr3_aa	cdr3_nt
TRBD1	TRBV30	.	TRBJ1-2	CAWSDGQGALGYTF	TGTGCCTGGAGCGATGGCCAGGGGGCCCTTGGCTACACCTTC
.	TRBV27	.	TRBJ2-7	CASSTYTQGVGSYEQYF	TGTGCCAGCAGTACGTATACACAGGGTGTGGGTTCCTACGAGCAGTACTTC
.	TRBV5-1	.	TRBJ2-5	CASSLDIVQETQYF	TGCGCCAGCAGCTTGGACATCGTCCAAGAGACCCAGTACTTC
TRBD1	TRBV5-4	.	TRBJ2-1	CASSRGQESYNEQFF	TGTGCCAGCAGCAGGGGACAGGAATCCTACAATGAGCAGTTCTTC
TRBD1	TRBV18	few	TRBJ1-1	CASSPAPGQGGTEAFF	TGTGCCAGCTCACCCGCTCCGGGACAGGGAGGCACTGAAGCTTTCTTT
TRBD2	TRBV5-6	.	TRBJ2-6	CASSLYSGASSGANVLTF	TGTGCCAGCAGCTTGTATAGCGGGGCGAGCTCTGGGGCCAACGTCCTGACTTTC
TRBD2	TRBV5-8	.	TRBJ2-5	CASSPGVAGSNQETQYF	TGTGCCAGCAGCCCCGGGGTAGCGGGGAGTAACCAAGAGACCCAGTACTTC
.	TRBV19	.	TRBJ2-7	CASSIVGGDKPYEQYF	TGTGCCAGTAGTATAGTAGGAGGAGATAAACCCTACGAGCAGTACTTC
.	TRBV6-5	.	TRBJ2-5	CASSPGSQETQYF	TGTGCCAGCAGTCCCGGTTCGCAAGAGACCCAGTACTTC
TRBD1	TRBV5-4	once	TRBJ2-7	CASSPGGQGRSYEQYF	TGTGCCAGCAGCCCCGGGGGACAGGGTCGGTCCTACGAGCAGTACTTC
.	TRBV2	.	TRBJ1-6	CASSPRGGSNSPLHF	TGTGCCAGCAGCCCGAGGGGAGGAAGTAATTCACCCCTCCACTTT
TRBD1	TRBV3-1/TRBV3-2	.	TRBJ1-2	CASSRGQTYGYTF	TGTGCCAGCAGCCGGGGACAGACCTATGGCTACACCTTC
TRBD2	TRBV4-3	few	TRBJ2-4	CASSQDPVGGVAQYF	TGCGCCAGCAGCCAAGATCCCGTGGGGGGGGTCGCTCAGTACTTC
.	TRBV19	.	TRBJ1-4	CASSFGGRTNEKLFF	TGTGCCAGCTCGTTTGGGGGGAGGACTAATGAAAAACTGTTTTTT
.	TRBV7-9	.	TRBJ2-7	CASSWTTSYEQYF	TGTGCCAGCAGCTGGACAACAAGCTACGAGCAGTACTTC
.	TRBV7-8	.	TRBJ1-3	CASSSGSFLGNTIYF	TGTGCCAGCAGCTCGGGGTCTTTTTTAGGAAACACCATATATTTT
TRBD1	TRBV24-1	.	TRBJ1-2	CATSQPSGTGSYGYTF	TGTGCCACCAGTCAACCCTCCGGGACAGGGAGCTATGGCTACACCTTC
TRBD1	TRBV6-2/TRBV6-3	.	TRBJ1-1	CASSRGGNEAFF	TGTGCCAGCAGTCGAGGGGGCAATGAAGCTTTCTTT
TRBD1	TRBV9	.	TRBJ2-7	CASSARQGALYEQYF	TGTGCCAGCAGCGCCAGACAGGGGGCACTTTACGAGCAGTACTTC
TRBD2	TRBV4-2	.	TRBJ2-1	CASSQDPRGGGNEQFF	TGTGCCAGCAGCCAAGATCCGCGGGGGGGCGGGAATGAGCAGTTCTTC
TRBD1	TRBV2	.	TRBJ2-3	CASTTWGQDVRDTQYF	TGTGCCAGCACTACCTGGGGACAGGATGTGAGAGATACGCAGTATTTT
TRBD1	TRBV11-2	.	TRBJ2-1	CASSLDPRTGGGEQFF	TGTGCCAGCAGCTTAGATCCCCGGACAGGGGGCGGTGAGCAGTTCTTC
TRBD2	TRBV5-1	.	TRBJ2-4	CASSLAGLAGIAKNIQYF	TGCGCCAGCAGCTTGGCGGGACTAGCGGGGATAGCCAAAAACATTCAGTACTTC
TRBD1	TRBV5-8	once	TRBJ1-6	CASSFRGQYNSPLHF	TGTGCCAGCAGCTTCAGGGGACAGTATAATTCACCCCTCCACTTT
.	TRBV6-6	.	TRBJ1-2	CASSPKPGQIQANYGYTF	TGTGCCAGCAGTCCAAAACCTGGACAGATCCAAGCTAACTATGGCTACACCTTC
.	TRBV3-1/TRBV3-2	.	TRBJ1-2	CASSQDRLTVNYGYTF	TGTGCCAGCAGCCAAGACCGCCTGACAGTGAACTATGGCTACACCTTC
.	TRBV6-5	.	TRBJ1-6	CASRKIDRRNSPLHF	TGTGCCAGCAGGAAAATAGACAGGAGAAATTCACCCCTCCACTTT
.	TRBV6-5	.	TRBJ1-1	CATEVAGLNTEAFF	TGTGCCACCGAGGTTGCGGGGTTGAACACTGAAGCTTTCTTT
.	TRBV28	.	TRBJ2-6	CASSGGPGTRSSGANVLTF	TGTGCCAGCAGTGGAGGCCCCGGGACAAGGAGCTCTGGGGCCAACGTCCTGACTTTC
TRBD1	TRBV6-2/TRBV6-3	.	TRBJ1-6	CASSSRQGDNSPLHF	TGTGCCAGCAGTAGTCGACAGGGGGATAATTCACCCCTCCACTTT
.	TRBV7-2	.	TRBJ2-3	CASSLNLLGASTDTQYF	TGTGCCAGCAGCTTAAATTTGCTCGGTGCTAGCACAGATACGCAGTATTTT
TRBD1	TRBV7-3	few	TRBJ1-6	CASSIGQGRISPLHF	TGTGCCAGCAGCATAGGACAGGGAAGGATTTCACCCCTCCACTTT
.	TRBV7-9	.	TRBJ2-2	CASSSGTNTGELFF	TGTGCCAGCAGCTCCGGGACAAACACCGGGGAGCTGTTTTTT
TRBD1	TRBV7-8	.	TRBJ2-2	CASSLPVEGARTGELFF	TGTGCCAGCAGCTTACCGGTTGAGGGGGCGAGGACCGGGGAGCTGTTTTTT
.	TRBV6-6	.	TRBJ1-5	CASNQRAANQPQHF	TGTGCCAGCAACCAGAGGGCAGCTAATCAGCCCCAGCATTTT
.	TRBV30	.	TRBJ2-7	CAWSVLYEQYF	TGTGCCTGGAGTGTACTATACGAGCAGTACTTC
.	TRBV7-2	.	TRBJ1-3	CASSNRVSGNTIYF	TGTGCCAGCAGCAACAGGGTTTCTGGAAACACCATATATTTT
TRBD1	TRBV5-1	few	TRBJ1-1	CASSLEQGAFLYSEAFF	TGCGCCAGCAGCTTGGAGCAGGGGGCTTTTTTGTACTCTGAAGCTTTCTTT
.	TRBV7-2	.	TRBJ2-1	CASTRMATGNEQFF	TGTGCCAGCACCCGAATGGCGACAGGCAATGAGCAGTTCTTC
TRBD2	TRBV4-2	.	TRBJ2-1	CASSSTSGGRYEQFF	TGTGCCAGCAGCAGCACTAGCGGGGGAAGGTATGAGCAGTTCTTC
.	TRBV10-3	.	TRBJ1-1	CAIKTGTENTEAFF	TGTGCCATCAAAACAGGGACGGAGAACACTGAAGCTTTCTTT
.	TRBV6-5	.	TRBJ1-5	CASCAGRSNQPQHF	TGTGCCAGCTGCGCAGGGAGGAGCAATCAGCCCCAGCATTTT
.	TRBV30	.	TRBJ1-2	CAWRAWGGDYGYTF	TGTGCCTGGAGGGCGTGGGGGGGCGACTATGGCTACACCTTC
.	TRBV3-1/TRBV3-2	.	TRBJ2-5	CASTLLRGLQETQYF	TGTGCCAGCACCCTCTTGCGGGGGCTACAAGAGACCCAGTACTTC
TRBD2	TRBV6-1	.	TRBJ2-1	CASSAREAGSSYNEQFF	TGTGCCAGCAGTGCTCGTGAAGCGGGGAGCTCCTACAATGAGCAGTTCTTC
TRBD2	TRBV7-8	.	TRBJ2-3	CASSPNRVAGGSRTDTQYF	TGTGCCAGCAGCCCAAACCGGGTAGCGGGGGGCTCGCGCACAGATACGCAGTATTTT
.	TRBV21-1	.	TRBJ2-3	CASSTLRPGRSTDTQYF	TGTGCCAGCAGCACCCTACGGCCAGGGCGAAGCACAGATACGCAGTATTTT
TRBD1	TRBV10-2	.	TRBJ2-7	CASGRQGLEYF	TGCGCCAGCGGTAGACAGGGATTGGAGTACTTC
.	TRBV9	.	TRBJ1-2	CASSVVGTGKDGYTF	TGTGCCAGCAGCGTAGTCGGCACGGGGAAGGATGGCTACACCTTC
.	TRBV7-2	.	TRBJ1-2	CASSLTTYGYTF	TGTGCCAGCAGCTTAACAACCTATGGCTACACCTTC
.	TRBV28	.	TRBJ2-1	CASSLLSPRHSYNEQFF	TGTGCCAGCAGTTTATTGAGTCCACGACACTCCTACAATGAGCAGTTCTTC
TRBD1	TRBV6-6	.	TRBJ1-2	CASSLGQGFYGYTF	TGTGCCAGCAGTCTAGGACAGGGCTTCTATGGCTACACCTTC
TRBD2	TRBV19	.	TRBJ2-1	CASSPRLAGGNEQFF	TGTGCCAGTAGTCCAAGACTAGCGGGAGGTAATGAGCAGTTCTTC
.	TRBV7-8	.	TRBJ2-3	CASSLVERRPPDTQYF	TGTGCCAGCAGCTTAGTCGAGAGGAGGCCACCAGATACGCAGTATTTT
.	TRBV4-2	few	TRBJ1-4	CASSQSPGINEKLFF	TGTGCCAGCAGCCAAAGTCCAGGCATTAATGAAAAACTGTTTTTT
.	TRBV6-5	.	TRBJ1-2	CASSYLAGDGYTF	TGTGCCAGCAGTTACTTGGCAGGGGATGGCTACACCTTC
.	TRBV11-2	few	TRBJ1-2	CASSFSDSYGYTF	TGTGCCAGCAGCTTTTCGGACAGCTATGGCTACACCTTC